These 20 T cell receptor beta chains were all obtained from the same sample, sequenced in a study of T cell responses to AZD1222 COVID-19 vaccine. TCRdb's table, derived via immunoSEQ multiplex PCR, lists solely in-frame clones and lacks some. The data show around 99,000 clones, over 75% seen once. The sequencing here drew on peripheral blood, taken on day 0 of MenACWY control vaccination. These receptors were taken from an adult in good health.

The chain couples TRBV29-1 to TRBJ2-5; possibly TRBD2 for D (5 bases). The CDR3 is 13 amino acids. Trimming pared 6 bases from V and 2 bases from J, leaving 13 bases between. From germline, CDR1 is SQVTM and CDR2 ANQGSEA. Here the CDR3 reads CSVSPSGQETQYF. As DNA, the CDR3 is TGCAGCGTCTCACCTTCGGGACAAGAGACCCAGTACTTC.

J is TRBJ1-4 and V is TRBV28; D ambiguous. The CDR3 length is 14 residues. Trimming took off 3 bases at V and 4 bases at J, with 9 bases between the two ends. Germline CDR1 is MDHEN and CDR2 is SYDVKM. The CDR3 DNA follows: TGTGCCAGCAGTTTTCGGAACGTTAATGAAAAACTGTTTTTT. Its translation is CASSFRNVNEKLFF.

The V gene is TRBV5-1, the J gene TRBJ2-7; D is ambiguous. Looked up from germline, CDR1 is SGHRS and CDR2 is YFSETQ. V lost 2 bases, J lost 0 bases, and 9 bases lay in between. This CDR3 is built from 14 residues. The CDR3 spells CASSLPTSSYEQYF. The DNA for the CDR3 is TGCGCCAGCAGCTTACCCACGAGCTCCTACGAGCAGTACTTC.

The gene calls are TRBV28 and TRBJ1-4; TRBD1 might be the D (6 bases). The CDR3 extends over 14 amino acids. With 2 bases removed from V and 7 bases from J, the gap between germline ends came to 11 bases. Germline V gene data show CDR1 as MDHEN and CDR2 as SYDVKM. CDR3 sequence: CASSLGTLFEKLFF. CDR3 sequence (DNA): TGTGCCAGCAGTTTAGGGACATTGTTTGAAAAACTGTTTTTT.

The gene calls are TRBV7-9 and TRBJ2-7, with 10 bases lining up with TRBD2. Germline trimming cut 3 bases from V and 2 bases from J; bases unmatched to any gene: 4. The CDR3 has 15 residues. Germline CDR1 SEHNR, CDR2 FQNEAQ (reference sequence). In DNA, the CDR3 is TGTGCCAGCAGCTTTATACTAGCGGGACCCTACGAGCAGTACTTC. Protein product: CASSFILAGPYEQYF.

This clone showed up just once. The CDR3 loop is CASSPETSQPQHF. The CDR3 bases are TGTGCCAGCAGCCCCGAGACAAGTCAGCCCCAGCATTTT. The chain couples TRBV4-2 to TRBJ1-5; no firm D call. The V and J ends lost 4 bases and 6 bases respectively, with 10 bases between them. CDR3 length equals 13 residues. Germline V CDR1 and CDR2: LGHNA, YNFKEQ.

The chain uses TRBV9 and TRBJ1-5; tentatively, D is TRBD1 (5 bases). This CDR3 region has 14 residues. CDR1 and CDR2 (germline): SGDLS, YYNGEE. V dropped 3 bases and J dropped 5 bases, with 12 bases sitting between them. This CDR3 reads CASSGDSRDQPQHF. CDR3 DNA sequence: TGTGCCAGCAGCGGTGACAGTCGTGATCAGCCCCAGCATTTT.

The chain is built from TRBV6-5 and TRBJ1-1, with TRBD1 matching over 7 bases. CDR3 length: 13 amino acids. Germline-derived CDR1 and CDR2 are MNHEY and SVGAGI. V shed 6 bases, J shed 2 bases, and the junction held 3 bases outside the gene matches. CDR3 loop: CASRVGGNTEAFF. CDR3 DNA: TGTGCCAGCAGGGTAGGGGGCAACACTGAAGCTTTCTTT.

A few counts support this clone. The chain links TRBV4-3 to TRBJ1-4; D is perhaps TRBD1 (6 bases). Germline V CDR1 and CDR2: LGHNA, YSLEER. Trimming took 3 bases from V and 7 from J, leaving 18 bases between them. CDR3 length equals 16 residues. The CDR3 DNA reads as TGCGCCAGCAGCCAGTCGGACAGCCGTTTAAGTGAAAAACTGTTTTTT. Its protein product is CASSQSDSRLSEKLFF.

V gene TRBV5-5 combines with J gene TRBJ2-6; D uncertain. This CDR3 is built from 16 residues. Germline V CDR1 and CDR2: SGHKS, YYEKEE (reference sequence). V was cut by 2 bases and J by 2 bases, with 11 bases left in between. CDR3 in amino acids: CASSFGVPTGANVLTF. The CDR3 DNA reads TGTGCCAGCAGCTTTGGGGTCCCAACTGGGGCCAACGTCCTGACTTTC.

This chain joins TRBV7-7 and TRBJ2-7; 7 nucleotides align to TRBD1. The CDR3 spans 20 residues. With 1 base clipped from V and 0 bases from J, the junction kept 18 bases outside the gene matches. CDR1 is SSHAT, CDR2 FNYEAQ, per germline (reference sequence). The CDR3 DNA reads TGTGCCAGCAGCTTAGTCGCCGGGACAGCGAAACCACCCCCCTCCTACGAGCAGTACTTC. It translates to CASSLVAGTAKPPPSYEQYF.

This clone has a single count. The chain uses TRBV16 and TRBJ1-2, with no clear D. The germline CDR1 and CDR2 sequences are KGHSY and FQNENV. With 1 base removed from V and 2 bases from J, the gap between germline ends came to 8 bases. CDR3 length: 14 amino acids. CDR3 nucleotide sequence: TGTGCCAGCAGCCAATTTGGAGGGAACTATGGCTACACCTTC. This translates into CASSQFGGNYGYTF.

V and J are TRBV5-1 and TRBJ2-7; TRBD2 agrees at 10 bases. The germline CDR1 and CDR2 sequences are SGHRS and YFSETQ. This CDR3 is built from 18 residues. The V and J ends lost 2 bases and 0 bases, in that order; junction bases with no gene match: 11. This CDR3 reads CASSLGASGGSTSYEQYF. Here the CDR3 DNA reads TGCGCCAGCAGCTTAGGGGCTAGCGGGGGTTCTACCTCCTACGAGCAGTACTTC.

Written as DNA, the CDR3 is TGCGCCAGCAGCCGGAATCAAAATGAGCAGTTCTTC. Translating it yields CASSRNQNEQFF. This sequence joins TRBV4-3 and TRBJ2-1; no reliable D call. In germline, CDR1 is LGHNA, CDR2 YSLEER. V was shortened by 4 bases and J by 7 bases, with 8 bases between the two germline ends. This CDR3 is built from 12 residues.

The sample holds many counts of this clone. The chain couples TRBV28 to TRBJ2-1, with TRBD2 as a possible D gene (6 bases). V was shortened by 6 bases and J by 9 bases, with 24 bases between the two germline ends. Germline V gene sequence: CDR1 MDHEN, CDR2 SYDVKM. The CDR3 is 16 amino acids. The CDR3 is CASSVFWRALWSEQFF. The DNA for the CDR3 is TGTGCCAGCAGCGTTTTCTGGAGGGCCCTCTGGAGTGAGCAGTTCTTC.

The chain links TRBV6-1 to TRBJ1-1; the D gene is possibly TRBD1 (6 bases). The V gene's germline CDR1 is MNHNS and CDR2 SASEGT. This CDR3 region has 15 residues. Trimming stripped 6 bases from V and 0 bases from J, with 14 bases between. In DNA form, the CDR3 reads TGTGCCAGCAGCCTCTGGGGGGACATGAACACTGAAGCTTTCTTT. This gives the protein CASSLWGDMNTEAFF.

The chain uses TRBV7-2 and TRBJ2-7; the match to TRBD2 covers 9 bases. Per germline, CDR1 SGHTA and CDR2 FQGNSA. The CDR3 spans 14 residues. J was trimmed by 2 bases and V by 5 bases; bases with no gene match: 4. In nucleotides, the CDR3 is TGTGCCAGCAGCGGGGCGGGAGGGCCCTACGAGCAGTACTTC. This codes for CASSGAGGPYEQYF.

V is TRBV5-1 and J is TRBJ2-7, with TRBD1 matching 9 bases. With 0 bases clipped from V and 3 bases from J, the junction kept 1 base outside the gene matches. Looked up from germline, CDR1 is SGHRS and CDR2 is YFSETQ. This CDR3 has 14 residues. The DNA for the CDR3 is TGCGCCAGCAGCTTGGGGGACAGGGTCTACGAGCAGTACTTC. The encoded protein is CASSLGDRVYEQYF. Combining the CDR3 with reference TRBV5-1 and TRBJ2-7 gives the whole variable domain KAGVTQTPRYLIKTRGQQVTLSCSPISGHRSVSWYQQTPGQGLQFLFEYFSETQRNKGNFPGRFSGRQFSNSRSEMNVSTLELGDSALYLCASSLGDRVYEQYFGPGTRLTVT.

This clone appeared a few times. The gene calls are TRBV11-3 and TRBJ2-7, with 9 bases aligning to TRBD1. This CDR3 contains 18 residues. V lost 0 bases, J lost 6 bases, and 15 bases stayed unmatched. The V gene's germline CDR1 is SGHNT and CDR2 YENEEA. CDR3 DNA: TGTGCCAGCAGCTTAGACCATGGGGGGACAGGGAAGGTGAGCGAGCAGTACTTC. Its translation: CASSLDHGGTGKVSEQYF.

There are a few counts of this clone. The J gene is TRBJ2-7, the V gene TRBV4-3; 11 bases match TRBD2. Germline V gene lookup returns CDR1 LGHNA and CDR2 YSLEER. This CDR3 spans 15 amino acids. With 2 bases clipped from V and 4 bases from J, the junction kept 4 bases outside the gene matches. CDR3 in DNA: TGCGCCAGCAGCCAATCTACTAGCGGGAGATACGAGCAGTACTTC. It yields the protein CASSQSTSGRYEQYF.